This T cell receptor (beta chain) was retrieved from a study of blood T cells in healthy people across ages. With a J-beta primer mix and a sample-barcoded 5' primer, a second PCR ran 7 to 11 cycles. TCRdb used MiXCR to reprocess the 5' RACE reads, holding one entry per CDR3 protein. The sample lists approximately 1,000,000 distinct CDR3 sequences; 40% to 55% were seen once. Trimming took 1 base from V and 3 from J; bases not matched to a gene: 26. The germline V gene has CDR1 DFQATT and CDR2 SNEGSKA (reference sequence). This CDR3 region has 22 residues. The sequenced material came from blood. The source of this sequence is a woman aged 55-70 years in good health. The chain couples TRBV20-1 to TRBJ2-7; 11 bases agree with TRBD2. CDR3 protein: CSARGRNIDRVGSLAGGYEQYF. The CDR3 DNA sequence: TGCAGTGCTAGAGGGCGAAATATTGACAGGGTGGGTTCCCTAGCGGGGGGCTACGAGCAGTACTTC.